One and the same sample provided the 28 T cell receptor beta chains below, sequenced in a study of T cell responses to AZD1222 COVID-19 vaccine. The method was immunoSEQ multiplex PCR; TCRdb's version includes in-frame clones alone and lacks a portion of them. The sample yields 95,000 to 100,000 clones, about 89% seen once. The source was peripheral blood, collected 28 days after the second AZD1222 dose. The receptors come from an adult who received the AZD1222 COVID-19 vaccine.

To note about this clone: A much larger clone differs by one base, so this may be a read error. The CDR3 DNA follows: TGTGCCAGCAGCTTGGGCAGCTTTTCCCACAATGAGCAGTTCTTC. It translates to CASSLGSFSHNEQFF. The gene calls are TRBV7-8 and TRBJ2-1; unclear D gene. This CDR3 contains 15 residues. Germline V gene data show CDR1 as SGHVS and CDR2 as FQNEAQ. Trimming shortened V by 3 bases and J by 5 bases, and 14 bases separated the two germline ends.

The chain has TRBV19 and TRBJ1-4; unclear D gene. CDR1 and CDR2 (germline): LNHDA, SQIVND (reference sequence). The CDR3 has 13 amino acids. Deletions cut 3 bases from V and 10 bases from J, with 12 bases between. CDR3 DNA: TGTGCCAGTAGTATGGAACCTAGCGGAAAACTGTTTTTT. Protein: CASSMEPSGKLFF.

The chain joins TRBV6-1 to TRBJ2-1; D is uncertain. Germline CDR1 and CDR2: MNHNS and SASEGT. Trimming left V 7 bases short and J 6 bases short, with 7 bases between. The CDR3 consists of 11 residues. The CDR3 protein is CASTAVNEQFF. For the CDR3, the DNA is TGTGCCAGCACGGCGGTCAATGAGCAGTTCTTC.

The rearrangement uses TRBV4-2 and TRBJ2-1; 10 bases align to TRBD2. Germline V CDR1 and CDR2: LGHNA, YNFKEQ. V lost 0 bases to trimming and J lost 9 bases; unmatched junction nucleotides: 11. The CDR3 runs to 17 residues. Written as DNA, the CDR3 is TGTGCCAGCAGCCAAGATCCAGCGGGAGGGCCCCGGGGTGAGCAGTTCTTC. Protein product: CASSQDPAGGPRGEQFF.

The genes are TRBV19 and TRBJ2-5, with D perhaps matching TRBD1 or TRBD2 (5 bases each). Germline V gives CDR1 LNHDA, CDR2 SQIVND (reference sequence). CDR3 length: 14 residues. V lost 3 bases, J lost 3 bases, and 11 bases lay in between. The CDR3 DNA is TGTGCCAGTAGTATTCGGGACCTAGAAGAGACCCAGTACTTC. It translates to CASSIRDLEETQYF.

This sequence joins TRBV27 and TRBJ1-6, with D uncertain. V lost 6 bases and J 0 bases, leaving 3 bases between the germline ends. The germline CDR1 and CDR2 sequences are MNHEY and SMNVEV (reference sequence). The CDR3 runs 13 residues. The CDR3 DNA reads TGTGCCAGCAGGGGCTCCTATAATTCACCCCTCCACTTT. It translates to CASRGSYNSPLHF.

The rearrangement joins TRBV6-5 to TRBJ1-6; D not resolved. Looked up from germline, CDR1 is MNHEY and CDR2 is SVGAGI. V lost 4 bases, J lost 9 bases, and 16 bases lay in between. This CDR3 region has 15 residues. The CDR3 nucleotides are TGTGCCAGCAGTTCCTCGGGAAAAGCCGGTTCACCCCTCCACTTT. Translation gives CASSSSGKAGSPLHF.

This clone has more than one count but fewer than ten. The V gene is TRBV4-3, the J gene TRBJ2-7, with a tentative D call TRBD2 (5 bases). Germline V gene sequence: CDR1 LGHNA, CDR2 YSLEER. Trimming pared 0 bases from V and 0 bases from J, leaving 9 bases between. The CDR3 is made up of 15 amino acids. DNA for the CDR3: TGCGCCAGCAGCCAAGATTACGGGGTCTCCTACGAGCAGTACTTC. It encodes CASSQDYGVSYEQYF.

The chain joins TRBV5-4 to TRBJ2-2; a possible D gene is TRBD2 (5 bases). V lost 3 bases to trimming and J lost 2 bases, with 8 bases between them. This CDR3 spans 14 amino acids. From germline, CDR1 is SGHNT and CDR2 YYREEE (reference sequence). Written as DNA, the CDR3 is TGTGCCAGCAGCTGGAGGTCCAACACCGGGGAGCTGTTTTTT. It yields the protein CASSWRSNTGELFF.

The chain combines TRBV30 with TRBJ1-2; D not certain. Between the trimmed V and J ends, which lost 2 bases and 8 bases, there was a span of 12 bases. CDR1 and CDR2 (germline): GTSNPN, SVGIG (reference sequence). This CDR3 contains 12 residues. CDR3 loop: CAWSPTAGGYTF. In DNA form, the CDR3 reads TGTGCCTGGAGTCCAACAGCCGGCGGCTACACCTTC.

The chain links TRBV5-1 to TRBJ2-2; D gene uncertain. The V gene lost 4 bases and the J gene lost 5 bases, with 6 bases spanning the gap. CDR3 length: 12 residues. Germline loops: CDR1 SGHRS, CDR2 YFSETQ. CDR3 protein: CASSPTTGELFF. CDR3 nucleotide sequence: TGCGCCAGCAGCCCGACTACCGGGGAGCTGTTTTTT. Full variable domain (rest looked up from reference TRBV5-1 and TRBJ2-2): KAGVTQTPRYLIKTRGQQVTLSCSPISGHRSVSWYQQTPGQGLQFLFEYFSETQRNKGNFPGRFSGRQFSNSRSEMNVSTLELGDSALYLCASSPTTGELFFGEGSRLTVL.

This clone has only a few counts. V and J are TRBV7-2 and TRBJ1-2; TRBD1 is a possible D gene (5 bases). Germline lookup yields CDR1 SGHTA and CDR2 FQGNSA. V was trimmed by 7 bases and J by 2 bases, leaving 11 bases between them. CDR3 size: 13 residues. The DNA of the CDR3 is TGTGCCAGCAACTATGGGGACAACTATGGCTACACCTTC. Amino acid sequence: CASNYGDNYGYTF.

The gene calls are TRBV5-5 and TRBJ1-1; D is unclear. The CDR3 contains 16 residues. V was cut by 0 bases and J by 1 base, with 13 bases left in between. Germline V gives CDR1 SGHKS, CDR2 YYEKEE (reference sequence). The DNA of the CDR3 is TGTGCCAGCAGCTTGGTTGTGGTCATGGGGAACACTGAAGCTTTCTTT. It is translated as CASSLVVVMGNTEAFF.

This chain joins TRBV18 and TRBJ2-7, with 9 bases fitting TRBD2. CDR1 and CDR2 from the germline V gene are KGHSH and LQKENI. Unmatched junction bases numbered 10, after V lost 6 bases and J lost 4 bases. CDR3 length: 15 amino acids. CDR3 in amino acids: CASSLAGQVRYEQYF. The CDR3 coding sequence is TGTGCCAGCTCCCTAGCGGGGCAGGTAAGGTACGAGCAGTACTTC.

DNA for the CDR3: TGCAGTGCCTTCGGGCGTACAGGTCAGTTCTTC. Translation gives CSAFGRTGQFF. This chain links TRBV20-1 with TRBJ2-1, with a possible D match to TRBD1 (5 bases). CDR1 is DFQATT and CDR2 is SNEGSKA in the germline V gene (reference sequence). V shed 6 bases and J shed 13 bases, with 16 bases lying between them. The CDR3 is 11 residues long.

The chain couples TRBV19 to TRBJ1-2; possible D gene TRBD1, 6 bases. V was trimmed by 5 bases and J by 3 bases, leaving 16 bases between them. CDR1 is LNHDA, CDR2 SQIVND, per germline (reference sequence). CDR3 size: 15 residues. In DNA form, the CDR3 reads TGTGCCAGTAGTTTGGACAGTTCAAGGGACTATGGCTACACCTTC. It is translated as CASSLDSSRDYGYTF.

This clone has a handful of counts. The J gene is TRBJ1-5, the V gene TRBV28; D is unresolved. From germline, CDR1 is MDHEN and CDR2 SYDVKM. This CDR3 region has 16 residues. The V gene lost 6 bases and the J gene lost 1 base, with 16 bases spanning the gap. The CDR3 here is CASRLAPTLSNQPQHF. As DNA, the CDR3 is TGTGCCAGCAGATTAGCCCCAACACTCAGCAATCAGCCCCAGCATTTT.

This chain uses TRBV9 with TRBJ2-2, with 12 bases that match TRBD2. Germline CDR1 is SGDLS and CDR2 is YYNGEE. With V trimmed by 0 bases and J by 6 bases, 3 bases remained unmatched. This CDR3 is built from 16 residues. Here the CDR3 reads CASSVGTSGAPGELFF. For the CDR3, the DNA is TGTGCCAGCAGCGTAGGGACTAGCGGGGCCCCCGGGGAGCTGTTTTTT.

This sequence joins TRBV28 and TRBJ2-2, with 10 bases aligning to TRBD2. The V segment lost 5 bases and the J segment 6 bases; nucleotides outside the gene matches: 6. The CDR3 has 15 amino acids. Looked up from germline, CDR1 is MDHEN and CDR2 is SYDVKM. The DNA for the CDR3 is TGTGCCAGCAGTCTAGCGGGAGCAAGCCCCGGGGAGCTGTTTTTT. Its translation: CASSLAGASPGELFF.

The V call is TRBV7-9, the J call TRBJ2-1; D tentatively reads TRBD1 or TRBD2 (5 bases each). V was cut by 5 bases and J by 6 bases, with 17 bases left in between. The CDR3 has 15 amino acids. The germline gives CDR1 SEHNR, CDR2 FQNEAQ (reference sequence). The CDR3 spells CASSPLGARVNEQFF. The CDR3 DNA sequence: TGTGCCAGCAGCCCCCTCGGGGCCCGGGTCAATGAGCAGTTCTTC.

V gene TRBV30 combines with J gene TRBJ1-6; no firm D call. Germline CDR1 GTSNPN, CDR2 SVGIG (reference sequence). Trimming removed 5 bases at V and 3 bases at J, with 14 bases between. CDR3 length: 15 residues. The CDR3 bases are TGTGCCTGGGATCTTGGGCGCCTCTATAATTCACCCCTCCACTTT. Protein sequence: CAWDLGRLYNSPLHF.

This chain links TRBV27 with TRBJ2-1; D gene unclear. Trimming stripped 3 bases from V and 4 bases from J, with 4 bases between. The CDR3 has 12 amino acids. The germline V gene has CDR1 MNHEY and CDR2 SMNVEV (reference sequence). This CDR3 reads CASSFGYNEQFF. As DNA, the CDR3 is TGTGCCAGCAGTTTTGGATACAATGAGCAGTTCTTC.

This clone has only one observation. The chain recombines TRBV7-2 with TRBJ1-2; 7 bases fit TRBD1. The trim removed 0 bases at V and 4 bases at J, leaving 5 bases unmatched. Germline-derived CDR1 and CDR2 are SGHTA and FQGNSA. The CDR3 sequence is 15 residues long. The CDR3 protein is CASSLAAGGIYGYTF. The CDR3 DNA is TGTGCCAGCAGCTTAGCGGCAGGGGGAATCTATGGCTACACCTTC.

The rearrangement uses TRBV5-1 and TRBJ1-6; a weak D match, TRBD1 (5 bases). CDR1 is SGHRS and CDR2 is YFSETQ in the germline V gene. Trimming took off 1 base at V and 10 bases at J, with 15 bases between the two ends. The CDR3 totals 15 residues. The CDR3 sequence: CASSLRTGVESPLHF. DNA of the CDR3: TGCGCCAGCAGCTTGAGGACGGGGGTCGAGTCACCCCTCCACTTT.

The CDR3 DNA is TGCGCCAGCAGCTTGCGTAGCGGGAGTGGTGAGACCCAGTACTTC. It codes for CASSLRSGSGETQYF. The chain is built from TRBV5-1 and TRBJ2-5, with 9 bases aligning to TRBD2. The CDR3 is 15 residues long. CDR1 and CDR2 from the germline V gene are SGHRS and YFSETQ. V shed 1 base, J shed 5 bases, and the junction held 6 bases outside the gene matches.

V usage is TRBV28 and J usage is TRBJ1-5; 9 bases fit TRBD1. Trimming at V came to 8 bases and at J to 5 bases, leaving 4 bases not matched to a gene. Germline assignment: CDR1 MDHEN and CDR2 SYDVKM. The CDR3 is made up of 13 amino acids. The CDR3 region has the DNA TGTGCCAGCTCCGGGACAGGGTATCAGCCCCAGCATTTT. Amino acids: CASSGTGYQPQHF.

The chain links TRBV7-8 to TRBJ2-5; 8 nucleotides agree with TRBD2. The V gene end was trimmed by 5 bases and the J gene end by 5 bases; junction bases not matched to a gene: 10. The CDR3 is 15 residues long. The germline V gene has CDR1 SGHVS and CDR2 FQNEAQ. CDR3 nucleotides: TGTGCCAGCAGCATACAGCGGGGGCCGGGGGAGACCCAGTACTTC. Translation: CASSIQRGPGETQYF.

The rearrangement joins TRBV5-4 to TRBJ2-7; TRBD1 might be the D (6 bases). The V end lost 4 bases, the J end lost 3 bases, and 17 bases lay between the germline ends. The CDR3 covers 15 residues. CDR1 and CDR2 from the germline V gene are SGHNT and YYREEE (reference sequence). CDR3 in DNA: TGTGCCAGCAGCGGGCATACAGGGTTATTCTACGAGCAGTACTTC. Its protein is CASSGHTGLFYEQYF.